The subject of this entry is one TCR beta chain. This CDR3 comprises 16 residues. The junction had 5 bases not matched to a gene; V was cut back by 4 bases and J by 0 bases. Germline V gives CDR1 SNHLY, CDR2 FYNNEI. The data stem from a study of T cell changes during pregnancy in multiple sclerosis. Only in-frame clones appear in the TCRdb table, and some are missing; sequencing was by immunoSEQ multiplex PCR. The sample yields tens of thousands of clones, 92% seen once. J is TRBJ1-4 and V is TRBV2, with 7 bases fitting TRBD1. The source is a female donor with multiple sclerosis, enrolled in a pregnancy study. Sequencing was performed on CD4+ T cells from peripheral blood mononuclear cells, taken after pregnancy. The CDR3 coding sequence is TGTGCCAGCAGTGGGGGACAGCCTGCAACTAATGAAAAACTGTTTTTT. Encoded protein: CASSGGQPATNEKLFF.